This TCR beta chain was identified in a study of cytomegalovirus exposure and HLA in healthy donors. Whole-study context: A prior analysis found 117 million unique TCR beta sequences from some 190 million T cells.

In regard to this clone: Its specificity is not known.

In the PCR, 60 Vbeta and 13 Jbeta primers were used. Data came from immunoSEQ multiplex PCR; TCRdb stores just in-frame clones and leaves some out. The table shows roughly 200,000 clones, with about 80% occurring only once. Overall study findings and caveats: TCR beta chain V- and J-gene trimming was linked, in a later analysis, to a missense variant in DCLRE1C.

The specimen sequenced was PBMCs. The TCR originated in a middle-aged man in good health and CMV-seropositive.

CDR3 in DNA: TGTGCCAGCAGCTTGGGGACAGTTACCTACGAGCAGTACTTC. Amino acids: CASSLGTVTYEQYF. The J gene is TRBJ2-7, the V gene TRBV5-7; weak D call: TRBD1 (6 bases). TRBV5-7 qualifies as an ORF whose function is uncertain. This CDR3 has 14 amino acids. Trimming removed 0 bases from V and 2 bases from J, with 9 bases in between.